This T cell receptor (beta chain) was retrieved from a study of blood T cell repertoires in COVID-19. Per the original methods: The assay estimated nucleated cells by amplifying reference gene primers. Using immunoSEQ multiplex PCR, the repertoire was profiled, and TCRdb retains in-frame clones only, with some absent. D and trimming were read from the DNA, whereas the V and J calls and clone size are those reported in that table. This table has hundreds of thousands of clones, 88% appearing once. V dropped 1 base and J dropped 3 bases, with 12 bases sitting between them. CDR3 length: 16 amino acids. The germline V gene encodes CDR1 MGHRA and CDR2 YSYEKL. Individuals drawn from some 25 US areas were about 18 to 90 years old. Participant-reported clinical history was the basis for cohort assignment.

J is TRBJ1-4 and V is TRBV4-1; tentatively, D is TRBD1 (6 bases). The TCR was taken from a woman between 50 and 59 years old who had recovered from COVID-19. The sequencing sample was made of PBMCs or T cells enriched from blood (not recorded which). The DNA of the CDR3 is TGCGCCAGCAGCCAAGCGGGCAGGGGCGCTAATGAAAAACTGTTTTTT. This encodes CASSQAGRGANEKLFF.